Each of the 18 T cell receptor beta chains below was sequenced from the same sample in a study of cytomegalovirus exposure and HLA in healthy donors. Primers included in the PCR were 60 Vbeta and 13 Jbeta primers. Measured with immunoSEQ multiplex PCR; TCRdb has only the in-frame clones, and not every one. The sample lists around 70,000 clones; about 75% were seen once. The specimen was PBMCs. Receptors originate from a man between 65 and 79 years old in good health and CMV-seronegative.

This clone was detected only once. V and J are TRBV7-6 and TRBJ2-2, with TRBD2 as a possible D gene (5 bases). The CDR3 totals 16 residues. CDR1 SGHVS and CDR2 FNYEAQ come from the germline V gene. Trimming removed 2 bases from V and 0 bases from J, with 10 bases in between. The chain's CDR3 is CASSLSPGANTGELFF. The CDR3 nucleotides read TGTGCCAGCAGCTTATCCCCCGGGGCGAACACCGGGGAGCTGTTTTTT.

The chain couples TRBV2 to TRBJ2-7, with 7 bases that match TRBD2. After removal of 11 bases from V and 3 bases from J, the junction contained 13 bases not matched to a gene. The V gene's germline CDR1 is SNHLY and CDR2 FYNNEI. The CDR3 covers 14 residues. Here the CDR3 reads CAGGEGPESYEQYF. In nucleotides, the CDR3 is TGTGCCGGAGGGGAGGGGCCGGAAAGCTACGAGCAGTACTTC.

This rearrangement joins TRBV29-1 to TRBJ2-1; no reliable D call. The length of the CDR3 is 10 residues. Germline lookup yields CDR1 SQVTM and CDR2 ANQGSEA. V dropped 4 bases and J dropped 9 bases, with 7 bases sitting between them. The CDR3 nucleotides are TGCAGCGTTGGTGCCAGTGAGCAGTTCTTC. It encodes CSVGASEQFF.

J is TRBJ2-3 and V is TRBV6-5, with D tentatively TRBD2 (6 bases). Trimming shortened V by 7 bases and J by 4 bases, and 9 bases separated the two germline ends. This CDR3 has 12 amino acids. CDR1 and CDR2 from the germline V gene are MNHEY and SVGAGI. The CDR3 spells CASKREADTQYF. The CDR3 bases are TGTGCCAGCAAAAGGGAGGCAGATACGCAGTATTTT.

The chain uses TRBV7-2 and TRBJ1-1; 8 bases line up with TRBD1. Germline CDR1 is SGHTA and CDR2 is FQGNSA. V trimming: 5 bases; J trimming: 4 bases; junction bases outside the gene matches: 6. There are 14 residues in the CDR3. Written as DNA, the CDR3 is TGTGCCAGCAGCCTCAGACAGGGGTCCACTGAAGCTTTCTTT. Residues: CASSLRQGSTEAFF.

This clone appeared once. The rearrangement links TRBV28 to TRBJ1-5; TRBD1 is a possible D gene (6 bases). The length of the CDR3 is 12 residues. The germline CDR1 and CDR2 sequences are MDHEN and SYDVKM. V was cut by 8 bases and J by 4 bases, with 9 bases left in between. The CDR3 region is CASGTLNQPQHF. For the CDR3, the DNA is TGTGCCAGCGGGACACTAAATCAGCCCCAGCATTTT.

This clone has more than one count but fewer than ten. The CDR3 is CASRGTGNQPQHF. Written as DNA, the CDR3 is TGTGCCAGCAGGGGGACAGGGAATCAGCCCCAGCATTTT. This chain uses TRBV6-6 with TRBJ1-5, with 9 nucleotides matching TRBD1. The germline V gene encodes CDR1 MNHNY and CDR2 SVGAGI (reference sequence). The CDR3 length is 13 residues. Trimming removed 6 bases from V and 4 bases from J; junction bases left unmatched: 1.

This chain uses TRBV7-2 with TRBJ2-7; 12 bases are shared with TRBD2. The CDR3 spans 15 residues. V gave up 5 bases and J gave up 6 bases; unmatched junction bases: 8. The germline V gene encodes CDR1 SGHTA and CDR2 FQGNSA. The CDR3 region has the DNA TGTGCCAGCAGCAAGTCTAGCGGGAGGGCCGTCGAGCAGTACTTC. It codes for CASSKSSGRAVEQYF.

The V call is TRBV6-6, the J call TRBJ2-7, with D possibly matching TRBD1 (5 bases). Germline V gene data show CDR1 as MNHNY and CDR2 as SVGAGI (reference sequence). This CDR3 is 13 amino acids long. The CDR3 DNA sequence: TGTTCCATCAAGCACACGACAGCCTACGAGCAGTACTTC. Its translation: CSIKHTTAYEQYF.

The V and J genes are TRBV9 and TRBJ1-4; D is unresolved. CDR3 length equals 14 residues. V was pared by 3 bases and J by 0 bases, with 6 bases between. From germline, CDR1 is SGDLS and CDR2 YYNGEE. DNA for the CDR3: TGTGCCAGCAGCGCGACTACAACTAATGAAAAACTGTTTTTT. Translation gives CASSATTTNEKLFF. The full variable domain, in which reference TRBV9 and TRBJ1-4 provide the parts outside the CDR3, is DSGVTQTPKHLITATGQRVTLRCSPRSGDLSVYWYQQSLDQGLQFLIQYYNGEERAKGNILERFSAQQFPDLHSELNLSSLELGDSALYFCASSATTTNEKLFFGSGTQLSVL.

J is TRBJ1-2 and V is TRBV19, with D maybe TRBD1 (5 bases). The CDR3 contains 15 residues. The V and J ends lost 2 bases and 4 bases respectively, with 14 bases between them. Germline V CDR1 and CDR2: LNHDA, SQIVND (reference sequence). DNA for the CDR3: TGTGCCAGTAGTATACCTCCGCAGGGCCGCTATGGCTACACCTTC. Amino acids: CASSIPPQGRYGYTF.

The chain employs TRBV19 and TRBJ1-2; D uncertain. The V gene lost 6 bases and the J gene lost 8 bases, with 16 bases spanning the gap. The CDR3 sequence is 13 residues long. The germline CDR1 and CDR2 sequences are LNHDA and SQIVND (reference sequence). This chain's CDR3 is CASRRTEVGGYTF. DNA for the CDR3: TGTGCCAGTAGGCGAACAGAAGTGGGCGGCTACACCTTC. The full variable domain, rest sourced from reference TRBV19 and TRBJ1-2, is DGGITQSPKYLFRKEGQNVTLSCEQNLNHDAMYWYRQDPGQGLRLIYYSQIVNDFQKGDIAEGYSVSREKKESFPLTVTSAQKNPTAFYLCASRRTEVGGYTFGSGTRLTVV.

The chain links TRBV9 to TRBJ2-5, with TRBD2 matching 14 bases. The CDR3 contains 18 residues. CDR1 is SGDLS, CDR2 YYNGEE, per germline. V was pared by 0 bases and J by 0 bases, with 4 bases of the junction left unmatched. Written as DNA, the CDR3 is TGTGCCAGCAGCGTAGGGACTAGCGGGGGGTCGTACCAAGAGACCCAGTACTTC. The encoded protein is CASSVGTSGGSYQETQYF.

The chain recombines TRBV19 with TRBJ1-2, with TRBD1 as a possible D gene (6 bases). The germline V gene encodes CDR1 LNHDA and CDR2 SQIVND (reference sequence). This CDR3 spans 15 amino acids. Deletions cut 3 bases from V and 6 bases from J, with 17 bases between. The CDR3 coding sequence is TGTGCCAGTAGTATCGGGGCCGGGACATTTAATGGCTACACCTTC. Translated, it gives CASSIGAGTFNGYTF.

This chain links TRBV30 with TRBJ2-7; 7 bases agree with TRBD1. Germline lookup yields CDR1 GTSNPN and CDR2 SVGIG (reference sequence). This CDR3 is 18 amino acids long. J gave up 0 bases and V 2 bases, and 16 bases lay outside the gene matches. The CDR3 nucleotides are TGTGCCTGGAGTAGGCTTCTGCTTAGGACAGGCAGCTCCTACGAGCAGTACTTC. As protein: CAWSRLLLRTGSSYEQYF. The full variable domain, in which reference TRBV30 and TRBJ2-7 provide the parts outside the CDR3, is SQTIHQWPATLVQPVGSPLSLECTVEGTSNPNLYWYRQAAGRGLQLLFYSVGIGQISSEVPQNLSASRPQDRQFILSSKKLLLSDSGFYLCAWSRLLLRTGSSYEQYFGPGTRLTVT.

This clone has at least ten counts. J is TRBJ1-5 and V is TRBV7-2, with 7 nucleotides matching TRBD1. The CDR3 has 13 residues. CDR1 and CDR2 from the germline V gene are SGHTA and FQGNSA. V shed 8 bases and J 4 bases; nucleotides not matched to a gene: 5. The CDR3 DNA reads TGTGCCAGCCGGGACAGTGGGAATCAGCCCCAGCATTTT. Translation gives CASRDSGNQPQHF.

V usage is TRBV30 and J usage is TRBJ1-2; possibly TRBD1 for D (5 bases). With 5 bases removed from V and 3 bases from J, the gap between germline ends came to 13 bases. Germline CDR1 reads GTSNPN; CDR2 reads SVGIG (reference sequence). CDR3 length equals 13 residues. DNA of the CDR3: TGTGCCTGGGGGGCAGGGATTTACTATGGCTACACCTTC. Amino acid sequence: CAWGAGIYYGYTF.

The chain uses TRBV19 and TRBJ2-7, with 10 positions matching TRBD1. The V gene's germline CDR1 is LNHDA and CDR2 SQIVND (reference sequence). CDR3 length equals 15 residues. Unmatched junction bases numbered 8, after V lost 4 bases and J lost 5 bases. CDR3 sequence (DNA): TGTGCCAGTAGTACCACGGACAGGGGGATCCACGAGCAGTACTTC. Its protein product is CASSTTDRGIHEQYF.